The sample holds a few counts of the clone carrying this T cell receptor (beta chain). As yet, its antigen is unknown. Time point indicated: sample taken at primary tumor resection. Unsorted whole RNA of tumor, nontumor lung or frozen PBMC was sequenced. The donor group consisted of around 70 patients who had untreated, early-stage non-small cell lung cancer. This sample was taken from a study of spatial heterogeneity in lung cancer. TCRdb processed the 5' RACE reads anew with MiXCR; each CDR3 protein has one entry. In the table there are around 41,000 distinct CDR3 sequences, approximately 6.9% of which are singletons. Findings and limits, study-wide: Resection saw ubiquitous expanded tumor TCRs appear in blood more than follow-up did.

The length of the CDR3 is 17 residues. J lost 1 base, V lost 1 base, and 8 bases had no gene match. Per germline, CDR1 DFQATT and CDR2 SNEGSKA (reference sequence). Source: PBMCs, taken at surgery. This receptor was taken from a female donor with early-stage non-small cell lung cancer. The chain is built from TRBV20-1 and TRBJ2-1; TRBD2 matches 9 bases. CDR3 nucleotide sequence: TGCAGTGCTAGAGGGAGCGGGGGGCTCCCTTCCTACAATGAGCAGTTCTTC. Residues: CSARGSGGLPSYNEQFF.